This is a list of T cell receptor beta chains from one sample in a study of OX40 agonist ivuxolimab in advanced cancers. Assay: immunoSEQ multiplex PCR; the TCRdb copy retains only in-frame clones and omits some. The sample carries fewer than 25,000 clones, about 83% recorded once. The source was CD4+ or CD8+ T cells sorted from blood, collected in a trial of the OX40 agonist ivuxolimab. The receptor set was obtained from an adult with an advanced solid tumor such as melanoma, head and neck, liver or kidney cancer. Each CDR3 is given with its conserved first and last residue. The D gene is left open where the match is weak. Clone sizes are given selectively: once, few, many, or a class where the clone is expanded.

V gene: TRBV13; J gene: TRBJ1-4; D gene: -; clone size: -; CDR3 protein: CASSNRGLGEKLFF; CDR3 DNA: TGTGCCAGCAGCAACCGGGGACTGGGGGAAAAACTGTTTTTT
V gene: TRBV5-1; J gene: TRBJ2-4; D gene: -; clone size: -; CDR3 protein: CASRVGNIQYF; CDR3 DNA: TGCGCCAGCAGGGTCGGGAACATTCAGTACTTC
V gene: TRBV4-1; J gene: TRBJ1-2; D gene: -; clone size: -; CDR3 protein: CASSLGGYGYTF; CDR3 DNA: TGCGCCAGCAGTCTCGGGGGCTATGGCTACACCTTC
V gene: TRBV11-3; J gene: TRBJ1-5; D gene: -; clone size: -; CDR3 protein: CASSLGLDNQPQHF; CDR3 DNA: TGTGCCAGCAGCTTAGGACTGGACAATCAGCCCCAGCATTTT
V gene: TRBV2; J gene: TRBJ1-3; D gene: TRBD1; clone size: -; CDR3 protein: CASSSDRYGSGNTIYF; CDR3 DNA: TGTGCCAGCAGTTCGGACAGGTACGGCTCTGGAAACACCATATATTTT
V gene: TRBV7-2; J gene: TRBJ2-7; D gene: -; clone size: -; CDR3 protein: CASSGLTSQYVYEQYF; CDR3 DNA: TGTGCCAGCAGCGGCCTAACCTCCCAATATGTATACGAGCAGTACTTC
V gene: TRBV4-1; J gene: TRBJ2-1; D gene: -; clone size: -; CDR3 protein: CASSVRDEQFF; CDR3 DNA: TGCGCCAGCTCCGTCCGGGATGAGCAGTTCTTC
V gene: TRBV19; J gene: TRBJ1-1; D gene: -; clone size: once; CDR3 protein: CASSRILTMNTEAFF; CDR3 DNA: TGTGCCAGTAGTAGGATCCTAACAATGAACACTGAAGCTTTCTTT
V gene: TRBV5-2; J gene: TRBJ2-6; D gene: -; clone size: -; CDR3 protein: CASNQRSTQSRANVLTF; CDR3 DNA: TGTGCCAGCAATCAGAGGAGTACACAAAGTCGGGCCAACGTCCTGACTTTC
V gene: TRBV13; J gene: TRBJ2-1; D gene: TRBD1; clone size: -; CDR3 protein: CASSNRDSYNEQFF; CDR3 DNA: TGTGCCAGCAGCAACCGGGACAGTTACAATGAGCAGTTCTTC
V gene: TRBV19; J gene: TRBJ2-5; D gene: TRBD1; clone size: -; CDR3 protein: CASSLDREAQETQYF; CDR3 DNA: TGTGCCAGTAGCTTGGACAGGGAGGCTCAAGAGACCCAGTACTTC
V gene: TRBV7-3; J gene: TRBJ2-5; D gene: -; clone size: -; CDR3 protein: CASSLGNGETQYF; CDR3 DNA: TGTGCCAGCAGCCTTGGAAACGGGGAGACCCAGTACTTC